This T cell receptor (beta chain) was observed in a study of T cell responses to AZD1222 COVID-19 vaccine. A word on this clone: Its antigen remains unknown.

The CDR3 contains 17 residues. The germline gives CDR1 SGHRS, CDR2 YFSETQ. The V gene end was trimmed by 4 bases and the J gene end by 4 bases; junction bases not matched to a gene: 10. Findings and limits, study-wide: The breadth and depth of Spike-specific TCRs increased once two AZD1222 doses had been given. Targets within unmutated variant regions were reportedly found for nearly half of spike-specific TCRs.

Here immunoSEQ multiplex PCR was the method, and the copy in TCRdb shows in-frame clones only, minus some. The sample holds fewer than 120,000 clones, just under 95% seen once. Sequencing was performed on peripheral blood, taken 28 days after the second AZD1222 dose. The origin of this receptor is an adult who received the AZD1222 COVID-19 vaccine. The chain combines TRBV5-1 with TRBJ2-6, with TRBD1 identical over 8 bases. CDR3 amino acids: CASSLGTGLGGANVLTF. CDR3 in DNA: TGCGCCAGCAGCCTCGGGACAGGCCTTGGGGGGGCCAACGTCCTGACTTTC.